Sequencing of this T cell receptor (beta chain) was carried out in a study of blood T cell repertoires in COVID-19. In the study overall: Sites in the United States, Italy and Spain provided acute and convalescent COVID-19 samples. T cells, B-cell-depleted T cells, or PBMCs supplied cDNA or gDNA.

Per the original data handling: Reference gene primer amplification gave nucleated cell count estimates. Using immunoSEQ multiplex PCR, the repertoire was profiled, and TCRdb retains in-frame clones only, with some absent. The V and J calls and the clone size are those of that table, but D and trimming were determined from the DNA. The sample has 85,000 to 130,000 clones, approximately 83% seen once; the top ten hold approximately 3.3%. The ends were cut back, 2 bases at V and 7 bases at J, with 9 bases in the middle. CDR1 SGHRS and CDR2 YFSETQ come from the germline V gene. This CDR3 is 13 amino acids long. This clone has a single count.

Material for sequencing was peripheral blood. The genes are TRBV5-1 and TRBJ2-2; D is perhaps TRBD1 (5 bases). This receptor was obtained from a woman of 80 years or more with active or convalescent COVID-19. The CDR3 DNA reads TGCGCCAGCAGCTTCCAGGGAAGCGGGGAGCTGTTTTTT. This encodes CASSFQGSGELFF.